What follows describes a single T cell receptor beta chain. Its target is unknown. This sample was included in a study of OX40 agonist ivuxolimab in advanced cancers. The overall study: Patients were treated with ivuxolimab, an agonistic anti-OX40 (CD134) antibody. Cohort: around 86% men, mean age approximately 66, aged about 23 to 79. Of the patients, three showed partial responses, one with hepatocellular carcinoma and two with cutaneous melanoma.

Overall study findings and caveats: Researchers report that CD8+ T cells had, on average, more expanded clones than CD4+.

Germline lookup yields CDR1 SGDLS and CDR2 YYNGEE. There are 16 residues in the CDR3. Trimming shortened V by 0 bases and J by 6 bases, and 17 bases separated the two germline ends. The table came from immunoSEQ multiplex PCR; TCRdb's copy has only in-frame clones and leaves some out. The data contain 75,000 to 100,000 clones, 92% of them singletons. The rearrangement links TRBV9 to TRBJ2-3; no definite D call. This material consisted of CD4+ or CD8+ T cells sorted from blood, taken in a trial of the OX40 agonist ivuxolimab. This TCR was recovered from an adult with an advanced solid tumor such as melanoma, head and neck, liver or kidney cancer. The CDR3 sequence is CASSVADGWGVDTQYF. For the CDR3, the DNA is TGTGCCAGCAGCGTAGCCGACGGATGGGGTGTGGATACGCAGTATTTT.